This TCR beta chain was obtained from a study of OX40 agonist ivuxolimab in advanced cancers. The CDR3 runs 15 residues. The germline V gene encodes CDR1 KGHSH and CDR2 LQKENI. Trimming removed 0 bases from V and 6 bases from J; junction bases left unmatched: 6. This clone showed up just once. Sequencing was performed with immunoSEQ multiplex PCR; in TCRdb, only in-frame clones are kept and a portion is missing. The table lists about 94,000 clones, around nine tenths of them singletons. The sample here was CD4+ or CD8+ T cells sorted from blood, taken in a trial of the OX40 agonist ivuxolimab. The origin of this receptor is an adult with an advanced solid tumor such as melanoma, head and neck, liver or kidney cancer. The chain uses TRBV18 and TRBJ2-7; 9 bases map to TRBD1. CDR3 nucleotides: TGTGCCAGCTCACCACCCCGGACAGGGGACGGCGAGCAGTACTTC. Translating it yields CASSPPRTGDGEQYF.